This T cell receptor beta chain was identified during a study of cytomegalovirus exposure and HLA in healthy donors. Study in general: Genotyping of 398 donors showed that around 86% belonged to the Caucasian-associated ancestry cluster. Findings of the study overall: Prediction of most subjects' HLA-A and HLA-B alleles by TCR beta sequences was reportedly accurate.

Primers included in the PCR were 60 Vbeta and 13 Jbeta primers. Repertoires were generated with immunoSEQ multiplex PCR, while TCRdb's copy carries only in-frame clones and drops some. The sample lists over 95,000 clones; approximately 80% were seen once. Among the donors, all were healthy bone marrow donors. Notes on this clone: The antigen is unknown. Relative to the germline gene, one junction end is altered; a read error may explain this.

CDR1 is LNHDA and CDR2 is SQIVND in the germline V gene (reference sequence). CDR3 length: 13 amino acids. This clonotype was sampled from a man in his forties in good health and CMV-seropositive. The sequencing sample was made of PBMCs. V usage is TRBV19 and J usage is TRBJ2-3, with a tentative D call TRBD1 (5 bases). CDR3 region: CASIAKPTGTQYF. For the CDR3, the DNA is TGTGCCAGTATTGCGAAACCCACAGGTACGCAGTATTTT.